A single TCR beta chain is shown here with its context. These data originate in a study of blood T cell repertoires in COVID-19. On the study more broadly: Sources were T cells, B-cell-depleted T cells, or PBMCs; the material itself was cDNA or gDNA.

The germline V and J ends were trimmed by 4 bases and 4 bases, with 11 bases remaining between them. The CDR3 runs to 14 residues. The V gene's germline CDR1 is MNHEY and CDR2 SVGEGT. Authors' methods: Estimates of nucleated cell counts were drawn from the amplification of reference gene primers. Sequencing was performed with immunoSEQ multiplex PCR; in TCRdb, only in-frame clones are kept and a portion is missing. The V and J calls and clone size come from that table; D and trimming were worked out from the DNA. The sample consists of roughly 70,000 clones, approximately 91% of them appearing once. This clonotype was sampled from a human donor with active COVID-19. The donor label of this sample is uncertain. The chain has TRBV6-2 or TRBV6-3 and TRBJ2-1, with D possibly being TRBD2 (5 bases). The material sequenced was peripheral blood. The CDR3 coding sequence is TGTGCCAGCAGTTTATCTCAGCGGTACAATGAGCAGTTCTTC. Its protein is CASSLSQRYNEQFF.